The text below deals with one TCR beta chain. V was pared by 5 bases and J by 4 bases, with 9 bases between. This CDR3 has 13 amino acids. CDR1 and CDR2 from the germline V gene are SEHNR and FQNEAQ (reference sequence). This sample stems from a study of T cell changes during pregnancy in multiple sclerosis. TCRdb's table, derived via immunoSEQ multiplex PCR, lists solely in-frame clones and lacks some. The sample includes 40,000 to 45,000 clones, 80% to 90% of them seen just once. The material was CD4+ T cells from peripheral blood mononuclear cells, obtained in the first trimester of pregnancy. This receptor was taken from a female donor with multiple sclerosis, enrolled in a pregnancy study. The chain employs TRBV7-9 and TRBJ2-1; D is possibly TRBD1 (6 bases). As DNA, the CDR3 is TGTGCCAGCAGCCCTGGACAGTACAATGAGCAGTTCTTC. It translates to CASSPGQYNEQFF.